The 18 T cell receptor beta chains presented below share a single source sample, sequenced in a study of CD8 T cells in Susac syndrome. The RNA input was roughly 0.45 to 1 ug, and it was reverse transcribed with random hexamers. TCRdb processed the immunoSEQ multiplex PCR reads anew with MiXCR; each CDR3 protein has one entry. The sample comprises some 120,000 distinct CDR3 sequences, around nine tenths of which are singletons, and about 0.15% rests with the top ten. The sample was CD4+ T cells from PBMCs. All receptors derive from a human donor in good health.

The CDR3 here is CSVKWTGDTYEQYF. CDR3 DNA: TGCAGCGTTAAATGGACAGGGGATACCTACGAGCAGTACTTC. The rearrangement joins TRBV29-1 to TRBJ2-7; 9 bases line up with TRBD1. Germline trimming cut 5 bases from V and 2 bases from J; bases unmatched to any gene: 7. The germline CDR1 and CDR2 sequences are SQVTM and ANQGSEA. There are 14 residues in the CDR3.

The rearrangement links TRBV7-9 to TRBJ2-1, with 12 bases lining up with TRBD2. Unmatched junction bases numbered 5, after V lost 5 bases and J lost 9 bases. Germline assignment: CDR1 SEHNR and CDR2 FQNEAQ (reference sequence). The CDR3 runs 14 residues. CDR3 amino acids: CASSPGLAGLEQFF. The CDR3 DNA is TGTGCCAGCAGCCCAGGACTAGCGGGGCTTGAGCAGTTCTTC.

This sequence joins TRBV18 and TRBJ2-7; D gene unclear. CDR1 KGHSH and CDR2 LQKENI come from the germline V gene. CDR3 length: 14 residues. Trimming shortened V by 1 base and J by 1 base, and 8 bases separated the two germline ends. CDR3 residues: CASSPQRYSYEQYF. In DNA, the CDR3 is TGTGCCAGCTCACCACAGAGGTATTCCTACGAGCAGTACTTC.

The sample holds one count of this clonotype. In DNA form, the CDR3 reads TGCAGTGCTAGAGATCTTTTCGCGAGGACGGCTATGAACACTGAAGCTTTCTTT. It encodes CSARDLFARTAMNTEAFF. The chain couples TRBV20-1 to TRBJ1-1; no firm D call. V gave up 0 bases and J gave up 0 bases, with 20 bases separating them. The CDR3 loop spans 18 amino acids. Looked up from germline, CDR1 is DFQATT and CDR2 is SNEGSKA (reference sequence).

The chain joins TRBV4-3 to TRBJ2-3; TRBD2 agrees at 8 bases. This CDR3 comprises 15 residues. Germline assignment: CDR1 LGHNA and CDR2 YSLEER. V was pared by 0 bases and J by 1 base, with 0 bases of the junction left unmatched. DNA of the CDR3: TGCGCCAGCAGCCAAGAAGCGGGGGGCACAGATACGCAGTATTTT. Encoded protein: CASSQEAGGTDTQYF.

The rearrangement uses TRBV7-2 and TRBJ2-2, with D unclear. This CDR3 is 14 amino acids long. From germline, CDR1 is SGHTA and CDR2 FQGNSA. The V end lost 5 bases, the J end lost 6 bases, and 13 bases lay between the germline ends. CDR3 residues: CASSRRSVAGELFF. In DNA, the CDR3 is TGTGCCAGCAGCCGAAGGAGCGTAGCCGGGGAGCTGTTTTTT.

The chain is built from TRBV7-3 and TRBJ2-1, with 9 bases lining up with TRBD2. Germline loops: CDR1 SGHTA, CDR2 FQGTGA. This CDR3 has 18 amino acids. The junction had 9 bases not matched to a gene; V was cut back by 3 bases and J by 0 bases. Written as DNA, the CDR3 is TGTGCCAGCAGCTTCTCGCGGGAGGGCGGAAGCTCCTACAATGAGCAGTTCTTC. Translating it yields CASSFSREGGSSYNEQFF. Full variable domain (missing parts from reference TRBV7-3 and TRBJ2-1): GAGVSQTPSNKVTEKGKYVELRCDPISGHTALYWYRQSLGQGPEFLIYFQGTGAADDSGLPNDRFFAVRPEGSVSTLKIQRTERGDSAVYLCASSFSREGGSSYNEQFFGPGTRLTVL.

The V and J genes are TRBV30 and TRBJ1-5, with TRBD1 as a possible D gene (5 bases). Trimming shortened V by 4 bases and J by 7 bases, and 14 bases separated the two germline ends. This CDR3 is built from 13 residues. Per the germline V gene, CDR1 is GTSNPN and CDR2 is SVGIG (reference sequence). The CDR3, as DNA: TGTGCCTGGACGGGCGGGGGTCGGCAGCCCCAGCATTTT. This encodes CAWTGGGRQPQHF.

The chain recombines TRBV6-2 or TRBV6-3 with TRBJ2-1; 9 bases align to TRBD1. Trimming at V came to 8 bases and at J to 3 bases, leaving 8 bases not matched to a gene. The CDR3 consists of 15 residues. Germline lookup yields CDR1 MNHEY and CDR2 SVGEGT. The CDR3 reads CASRISDRGYNEQFF. The CDR3 DNA follows: TGTGCCAGCCGTATTTCGGACAGGGGCTACAATGAGCAGTTCTTC.

This chain joins TRBV6-5 and TRBJ1-4, with D possibly matching TRBD1 (6 bases). Trimming took 6 bases from V and 5 from J, leaving 16 bases between them. CDR1 MNHEY and CDR2 SVGAGI come from the germline V gene. This CDR3 region has 15 residues. CDR3 sequence reads: CASSTRGILNEKLFF. CDR3 bases: TGTGCCAGCAGCACCAGGGGAATATTGAATGAAAAACTGTTTTTT.

The CDR3 loop reads CASSLPGTNTEAFF. CDR3 coding DNA: TGTGCCAGCAGCTTACCCGGAACGAACACTGAAGCTTTCTTT. The genes are TRBV7-9 and TRBJ1-1, with D unresolved. The germline V gene encodes CDR1 SEHNR and CDR2 FQNEAQ (reference sequence). This CDR3 has 14 residues. V lost 2 bases and J lost 1, with 8 bases in between. The full variable domain, completed using reference TRBV7-9 and TRBJ1-1, is DTGVSQNPRHKITKRGQNVTFRCDPISEHNRLYWYRQTLGQGPEFLTYFQNEAQLEKSRLLSDRFSAERPKGSFSTLEIQRTEQGDSAMYLCASSLPGTNTEAFFGQGTRLTVV.

The chain has TRBV3-1 and TRBJ2-7; D gene ambiguous. The CDR3 sequence is 15 residues long. Germline CDR1 LGHDT, CDR2 YNNKEL (reference sequence). The germline V and J ends were trimmed by 2 bases and 1 base, with 12 bases remaining between them. The CDR3 DNA follows: TGTGCCAGCAGCCAAATCCGGACCCTATCCTACGAGCAGTACTTC. This gives the protein CASSQIRTLSYEQYF.

The rearrangement uses TRBV6-4 and TRBJ2-1; no clear D. CDR1 and CDR2 (germline): MRHNA, SNTAGT. V was pared by 2 bases and J by 4 bases, with 6 bases between. This CDR3 has 13 amino acids. CDR3 region: CASSDRVYNEQFF. CDR3 bases: TGTGCCAGCAGTGACAGGGTGTACAATGAGCAGTTCTTC.

Only a few counts were recorded for this clonotype. The chain joins TRBV12-3 or TRBV12-4 to TRBJ1-1; D gene uncertain. With 2 bases removed from V and 4 bases from J, the gap between germline ends came to 8 bases. The CDR3 runs 13 residues. The CDR3 protein is CASSLSGATEAFF. CDR3 sequence (DNA): TGTGCCAGCAGTTTATCAGGAGCCACTGAAGCTTTCTTT.

This clonotype has a handful of counts. The chain uses TRBV19 and TRBJ2-1; D ambiguous. Germline CDR1 reads LNHDA; CDR2 reads SQIVND (reference sequence). The CDR3 is 11 amino acids. V gave up 5 bases and J gave up 5 bases, with 4 bases separating them. CDR3 residues: CASSYHNEQFF. The CDR3 nucleotides read TGTGCCAGTAGTTACCACAATGAGCAGTTCTTC.

This rearrangement joins TRBV20-1 to TRBJ2-7; 9 bases are shared with TRBD1. V dropped 1 base and J dropped 4; count of bases not matched to a gene: 11. This CDR3 region has 16 residues. Germline assignment: CDR1 DFQATT and CDR2 SNEGSKA (reference sequence). CDR3 residues: CSARAIGGQGRYEQYF. The CDR3 DNA is TGCAGTGCTAGAGCTATCGGGGGACAGGGTCGGTACGAGCAGTACTTC.

V and J are TRBV6-2 or TRBV6-3 and TRBJ2-4, with D possibly matching TRBD2 (6 bases). Germline loops: CDR1 MNHEY, CDR2 SVGEGT. This CDR3 contains 12 residues. Trimming took off 6 bases at V and 6 bases at J, with 9 bases between the two ends. The CDR3 here is CASSSGGNIQYF. The CDR3 DNA reads TGTGCCAGCAGCTCCGGGGGAAACATTCAGTACTTC.

The rearrangement joins TRBV10-3 to TRBJ2-1; 16 bases are shared with TRBD2. The V gene's germline CDR1 is ENHRY and CDR2 SYGVKD. The length of the CDR3 is 16 residues. V gave up 5 bases and J gave up 9 bases; unmatched junction bases: 7. The CDR3 DNA follows: TGTGCCATCAGTTCGGGACTAGCGGGAGGGCCGGGTGAGCAGTTCTTC. Encoded protein: CAISSGLAGGPGEQFF.